The source of this T cell receptor (beta chain) is a study of cytomegalovirus exposure and HLA in healthy donors. Concerning this clone itself: The antigen is unknown.

V was pared by 2 bases and J by 15 bases, with 14 bases between. CDR1 is MNHEY and CDR2 is SVGAGI in the germline V gene. CDR3 length equals 13 residues. PCR employed 60 Vbeta and 13 Jbeta primers. TCRdb's copy holds only in-frame clones and misses some; the assay was immunoSEQ multiplex PCR. The sample holds roughly 63,000 clones, less than 75% seen once. Overall study results and limits: A missense variant in DCLRE1C was later tied to TCR beta V- and J-gene trimming.

The rearrangement uses TRBV6-5 and TRBJ1-6; possibly TRBD1 for D (5 bases). The origin of this receptor is a man in his fifties in good health and CMV-seropositive. Input material: PBMCs. In nucleotides, the CDR3 is TGTGCCAGCAGTTACCCGGACATGCTGGTCCTCCACTTT. Residues: CASSYPDMLVLHF.